This is a list of T cell receptor beta chains from one sample in a study of T cells in Graves' hyperthyroidism and ophthalmopathy. TCRdb used MiXCR to reprocess the multiplex PCR reads, holding one entry per CDR3 protein. The sample holds 300,000 to 350,000 distinct CDR3 sequences, around 14% seen once. Sequencing was carried out using blood. These receptors came from a woman aged 25 to 39 with Graves' hyperthyroidism. The CDR3 runs from the conserved cysteine through the conserved F or W. A D gene is named only where the DNA matches it firmly. Where a row states a size, it is once, few, many or the class of an expanded clone; other rows omit it.

j_gene: TRBJ2-2; abundance: NA; d_gene: NA; v_gene: TRBV7-2; CDR3aa: CASTRGTTTGELFF; CDR3nt: TGTGCCAGCACGAGGGGGACAACCACCGGGGAGCTGTTTTTT
j_gene: TRBJ1-5; abundance: NA; d_gene: NA; v_gene: TRBV7-2; CDR3aa: CASSPSSGGATGQPQHF; CDR3nt: TGTGCCAGCAGCCCCTCCTCCGGGGGGGCGACAGGTCAGCCCCAGCATTTT
j_gene: TRBJ1-2; abundance: NA; d_gene: NA; v_gene: TRBV14; CDR3aa: CASSQDLLDKSGYTF; CDR3nt: TGTGCCAGCAGCCAAGATCTCCTTGATAAGTCTGGCTACACCTTC
j_gene: TRBJ2-7; abundance: few; d_gene: NA; v_gene: TRBV28; CDR3aa: CASRWDNLSYEQYF; CDR3nt: TGTGCCAGCAGGTGGGACAACCTCTCCTACGAGCAGTACTTC
j_gene: TRBJ2-1; abundance: NA; d_gene: NA; v_gene: TRBV29-1; CDR3aa: CSVGARMRDEQFF; CDR3nt: TGCAGCGTTGGGGCCCGGATGCGCGATGAGCAGTTCTTC
j_gene: TRBJ2-3; abundance: many; d_gene: NA; v_gene: TRBV20-1; CDR3aa: CSARAFSRDWTDTQYF; CDR3nt: TGCAGTGCTAGAGCCTTCTCGCGGGATTGGACAGATACGCAGTATTTT
j_gene: TRBJ2-3; abundance: NA; d_gene: NA; v_gene: TRBV10-3; CDR3aa: CATETDTQYF; CDR3nt: TGTGCCACCGAGACAGATACGCAGTATTTT
j_gene: TRBJ2-4; abundance: few; d_gene: NA; v_gene: TRBV27; CDR3aa: CASSGSGGVRAKNIQYF; CDR3nt: TGTGCCAGCAGTGGATCAGGGGGGGTAAGAGCCAAAAACATTCAGTACTTC
j_gene: TRBJ2-7; abundance: NA; d_gene: NA; v_gene: TRBV7-2; CDR3aa: CASSLGVGDYEQYF; CDR3nt: TGTGCCAGCAGCCTTGGGGTGGGGGACTACGAGCAGTACTTC
j_gene: TRBJ2-3; abundance: few; d_gene: TRBD2; v_gene: TRBV6-2/TRBV6-3; CDR3aa: CASSQLASGKTDTQYF; CDR3nt: TGTGCCAGCAGCCAGTTGGCTAGCGGGAAAACAGATACGCAGTATTTT
j_gene: TRBJ2-7; abundance: NA; d_gene: NA; v_gene: TRBV19; CDR3aa: CASSPWTSAGEQYF; CDR3nt: TGTGCCAGTAGTCCTTGGACCTCCGCGGGGGAGCAGTACTTC
j_gene: TRBJ2-1; abundance: many; d_gene: NA; v_gene: TRBV2; CDR3aa: CASTEYNEQFF; CDR3nt: TGTGCCAGCACAGAGTACAATGAGCAGTTCTTC
j_gene: TRBJ2-3; abundance: NA; d_gene: NA; v_gene: TRBV25-1; CDR3aa: CASSAFNPGVTDTQYF; CDR3nt: TGTGCCAGCAGTGCATTTAACCCGGGGGTCACAGATACGCAGTATTTT
j_gene: TRBJ2-1; abundance: few; d_gene: TRBD2; v_gene: TRBV6-1; CDR3aa: CASSTLLAGVIYNEQFF; CDR3nt: TGTGCCAGCTCTACCCTACTAGCGGGAGTTATTTACAATGAGCAGTTCTTC
j_gene: TRBJ2-7; abundance: few; d_gene: NA; v_gene: TRBV11-2; CDR3aa: CASSYRTDYEQYF; CDR3nt: TGTGCCAGCAGCTATCGGACAGACTACGAGCAGTACTTC
j_gene: TRBJ1-2; abundance: few; d_gene: NA; v_gene: TRBV20-1; CDR3aa: CSAGGSGDHYGYTF; CDR3nt: TGCAGTGCTGGAGGCTCGGGGGACCACTATGGCTACACCTTC
j_gene: TRBJ1-5; abundance: many; d_gene: TRBD1; v_gene: TRBV28; CDR3aa: CASSFQGAGGEPQHF; CDR3nt: TGTGCCAGCAGTTTCCAGGGGGCGGGGGGGGAGCCCCAGCATTTT
j_gene: TRBJ2-1; abundance: few; d_gene: NA; v_gene: TRBV5-4; CDR3aa: CASSSQRAVSYNEQFF; CDR3nt: TGTGCCAGCAGCTCTCAGCGGGCGGTCTCCTACAATGAGCAGTTCTTC
j_gene: TRBJ2-1; abundance: NA; d_gene: NA; v_gene: TRBV7-2; CDR3aa: CASSLPVYNEQFF; CDR3nt: TGTGCCAGCAGCTTGCCCGTCTACAATGAGCAGTTCTTC
j_gene: TRBJ2-7; abundance: many; d_gene: NA; v_gene: TRBV20-1; CDR3aa: CSARQTPYEQYF; CDR3nt: TGCAGTGCTAGACAGACCCCCTACGAGCAGTACTTC
j_gene: TRBJ2-5; abundance: NA; d_gene: NA; v_gene: TRBV28; CDR3aa: CASSRRQGEETQYF; CDR3nt: TGTGCCAGCAGTAGGAGGCAGGGCGAAGAGACCCAGTACTTC
j_gene: TRBJ1-1; abundance: NA; d_gene: TRBD1; v_gene: TRBV19; CDR3aa: CASSATGWSEAFF; CDR3nt: TGTGCCAGTAGTGCGACAGGGTGGTCTGAAGCTTTCTTT
j_gene: TRBJ2-2; abundance: NA; d_gene: NA; v_gene: TRBV4-2; CDR3aa: CASSQEGGAGELFF; CDR3nt: TGTGCCAGCAGCCAAGAAGGGGGGGCCGGGGAGCTGTTTTTT
j_gene: TRBJ1-4; abundance: many; d_gene: NA; v_gene: TRBV11-2; CDR3aa: CASSLVGRSEKLFF; CDR3nt: TGTGCCAGCAGCTTAGTGGGCCGTTCTGAAAAACTGTTTTTT
j_gene: TRBJ2-5; abundance: many; d_gene: NA; v_gene: TRBV5-5; CDR3aa: CASSLLTETQYF; CDR3nt: TGTGCCAGCAGCTTGCTGACAGAGACCCAGTACTTC
j_gene: TRBJ2-7; abundance: many; d_gene: NA; v_gene: TRBV11-2; CDR3aa: CASRRFGGAAPRAYEQYF; CDR3nt: TGTGCCAGCCGCCGCTTTGGGGGGGCGGCGCCACGGGCCTACGAGCAGTACTTC